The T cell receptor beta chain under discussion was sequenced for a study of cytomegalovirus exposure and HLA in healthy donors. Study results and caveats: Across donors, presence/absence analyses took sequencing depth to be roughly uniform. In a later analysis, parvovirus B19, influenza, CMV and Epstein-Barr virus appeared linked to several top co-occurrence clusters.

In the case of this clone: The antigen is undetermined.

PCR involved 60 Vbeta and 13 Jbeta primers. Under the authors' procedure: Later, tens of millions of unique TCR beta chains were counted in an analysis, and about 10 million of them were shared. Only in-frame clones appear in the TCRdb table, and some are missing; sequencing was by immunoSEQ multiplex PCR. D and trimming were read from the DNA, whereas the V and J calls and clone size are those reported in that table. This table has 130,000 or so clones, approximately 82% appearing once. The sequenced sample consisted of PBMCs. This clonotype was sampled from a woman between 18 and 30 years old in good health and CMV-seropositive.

The CDR3: CASKGGGTEAFF. In nucleotides, the CDR3 is TGTGCCAGCAAAGGGGGTGGGACTGAAGCTTTCTTT. The chain couples TRBV6-1 to TRBJ1-1; maybe TRBD1 (6 bases). V lost 7 bases to trimming and J lost 5 bases, with 11 bases between them. Germline lookup yields CDR1 MNHNS and CDR2 SASEGT. This CDR3 contains 12 residues.